The present T cell receptor (beta chain) was sequenced within a study of regulatory T cells in long-lasting Graves disease. As to time point: persistent/refractory GD, antithyroid drugs over 5 years with positive TRAb. Isolated PBMC RNA provided the starting material for the TCR library. V lost 3 bases and J lost 4; bases outside the gene matches: 5. This CDR3 spans 15 amino acids. The germline gives CDR1 SEHNR, CDR2 FQNEAQ (reference sequence). Study results and limitations: Persistent disease showed a preference for TRBV28, TRBJ1-2 and TRBJ2-5.

According to the study, TCR beta libraries were built with iRepertoire HTBI primers and CDR3-region Arm-PCR. Using its own MiXCR run on the multiplex PCR reads, TCRdb lists one record per CDR3 protein. The sample records approximately 470,000 distinct CDR3 sequences, less than 25% being singletons. This clonotype turned up a few times. Its antigen is not known. This sequence originates from a female donor with Graves disease. The source was peripheral blood mononuclear cells (PBMCs), collected when the disease was refractory, from a patient treated with antithyroid drugs. The chain joins TRBV7-9 to TRBJ2-2, with 7 bases that match TRBD1. The DNA for the CDR3 is TGTGCCAGCAGCTTGGCAGGGGGAATCACCGGGGAGCTGTTTTTT. Translation gives CASSLAGGITGELFF.